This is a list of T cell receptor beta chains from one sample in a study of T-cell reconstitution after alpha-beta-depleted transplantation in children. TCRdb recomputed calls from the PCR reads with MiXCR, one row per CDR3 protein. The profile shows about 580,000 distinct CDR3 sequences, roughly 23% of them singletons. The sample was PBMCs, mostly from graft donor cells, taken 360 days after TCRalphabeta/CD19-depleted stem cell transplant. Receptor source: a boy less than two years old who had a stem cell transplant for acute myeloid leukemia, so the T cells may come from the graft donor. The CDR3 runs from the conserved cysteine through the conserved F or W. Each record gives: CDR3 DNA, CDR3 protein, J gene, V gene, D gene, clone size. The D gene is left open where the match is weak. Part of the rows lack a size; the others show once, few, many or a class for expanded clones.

cdr3_nt: TGTGCCAGCAGTGAAGGAGGGACTACTTCGAGTGAGCAGTTCTTC
cdr3_aa: CASSEGGTTSSEQFF
j_call: TRBJ2-1
v_call: TRBV25-1
d_call: TRBD2
clone_size: few

cdr3_nt: TGTGCCAGCAGCTTAGCGGAAGGTGGTTGGGGTACAGATACGCAGTATTTT
cdr3_aa: CASSLAEGGWGTDTQYF
j_call: TRBJ2-3
v_call: TRBV7-8
d_call: NA
clone_size: many

cdr3_nt: TGCAGCGTTGAAGAACTGGAGACAGGGTCCTACGAGCAGTACTTC
cdr3_aa: CSVEELETGSYEQYF
j_call: TRBJ2-7
v_call: TRBV29-1
d_call: TRBD1
clone_size: many

cdr3_nt: TGTGCCAGCACCTGGGACAGGGGGCTTTCACCCCTCCACTTT
cdr3_aa: CASTWDRGLSPLHF
j_call: TRBJ1-6
v_call: TRBV28
d_call: TRBD1
clone_size: few

cdr3_nt: TGCGCCAGCAGCCAAGAACGGGCCAGCACAGATACGCAGTATTTT
cdr3_aa: CASSQERASTDTQYF
j_call: TRBJ2-3
v_call: TRBV4-3
d_call: NA
clone_size: NA

cdr3_nt: TGCAGTGCTAGAGATCGTCTGACAGGGGAGGGCGGGGAGCTGTTTTTT
cdr3_aa: CSARDRLTGEGGELFF
j_call: TRBJ2-2
v_call: TRBV20-1
d_call: NA
clone_size: NA

cdr3_nt: TGTGCCACCAGCAGAGATAAGGGGGAGACCCAGTACTTC
cdr3_aa: CATSRDKGETQYF
j_call: TRBJ2-5
v_call: TRBV15
d_call: NA
clone_size: NA

cdr3_nt: TGCAGCGTTGATCCATCCCAAGAGACCCAGTACTTC
cdr3_aa: CSVDPSQETQYF
j_call: TRBJ2-5
v_call: TRBV29-1
d_call: NA
clone_size: many

cdr3_nt: TGTGCCAGCAGCCCAGACAGTCGGAAGACCCAGTACTTC
cdr3_aa: CASSPDSRKTQYF
j_call: TRBJ2-5
v_call: TRBV12-3/TRBV12-4
d_call: NA
clone_size: few

cdr3_nt: TGCAGTGCTAGAGGGAACCAAGAGACCCAGTACTTC
cdr3_aa: CSARGNQETQYF
j_call: TRBJ2-5
v_call: TRBV20-1
d_call: NA
clone_size: many

cdr3_nt: TGCAGCGTTGAAGACTTACGCGGCCGGGAGCAGTTCTTC
cdr3_aa: CSVEDLRGREQFF
j_call: TRBJ2-1
v_call: TRBV29-1
d_call: NA
clone_size: many

cdr3_nt: TGTGCCAGCAGGTTAGGGTGGCACTCTAGCAATCAGCCCCAGCATTTT
cdr3_aa: CASRLGWHSSNQPQHF
j_call: TRBJ1-5
v_call: TRBV7-8
d_call: NA
clone_size: many

cdr3_nt: TGTGCCAGCAGCTTAGCGGCGACAGGGGCTGAAGCTTTCTTT
cdr3_aa: CASSLAATGAEAFF
j_call: TRBJ1-1
v_call: TRBV7-2
d_call: TRBD1
clone_size: NA

cdr3_nt: TGTGCCAGCAGTGTCGCCGCGGGGGCGGGCACAGATACGCAGTATTTT
cdr3_aa: CASSVAAGAGTDTQYF
j_call: TRBJ2-3
v_call: TRBV28
d_call: NA
clone_size: NA

cdr3_nt: TGTGCCAGCAGTTTATGGTCACGGAATGAGCAGTTCTTC
cdr3_aa: CASSLWSRNEQFF
j_call: TRBJ2-1
v_call: TRBV12-3/TRBV12-4
d_call: NA
clone_size: few

cdr3_nt: TGTGCCAGCAGTCCACGGAGGCCGACAGATACGCAGTATTTT
cdr3_aa: CASSPRRPTDTQYF
j_call: TRBJ2-3
v_call: TRBV6-1
d_call: NA
clone_size: NA